This T cell receptor beta chain was documented in a study of T cells in Graves' hyperthyroidism and ophthalmopathy. About the study: At initial diagnosis, before any treatment had begun, peripheral blood was obtained.

Trimming at V came to 5 bases and at J to 4 bases, leaving 9 bases not matched to a gene. From germline, CDR1 is SGHTA and CDR2 FQGTGA. The CDR3 runs to 16 residues. Criteria for exclusion of patients were uncontrolled infection, other autoimmune disease, pregnancy or lactation. This clonotype has only a few counts. RNA transcripts gave rise to amplified TCR beta CDR3 regions. Researchers ran a first-round RT-PCR on the TCR CDR3 using the HTBI primer set. TCRdb called the multiplex PCR reads again in MiXCR, with one record for every CDR3 protein. The sample holds about 600,000 distinct CDR3 sequences; roughly 15% are singletons and the top ten take 12%.

Sample: blood. This receptor was identified in a woman aged 45 to 65 with Graves' ophthalmopathy. V usage is TRBV7-3 and J usage is TRBJ2-1, with TRBD2 identical over 9 bases. The CDR3 region is CASSRSSGTPYNEQFF. CDR3 sequence (DNA): TGTGCCAGCAGCCGATCTAGCGGGACTCCTTACAATGAGCAGTTCTTC.